The 5 T cell receptor beta chains in this list originate from one sample, sequenced in a study of control samples from healthy donors and cancer patients. Clones were sequenced by immunoSEQ multiplex PCR, and TCRdb holds only the in-frame ones, with some missing. This repertoire shows about 140,000 clones, about 91% found once; its top ten account for approximately 3%. Sequencing was done on a sample of blood. The receptors stem from a man aged 25-40 years in good health.

V and J are TRBV5-4 and TRBJ2-3, with D perhaps being TRBD1 or TRBD2 (6 bases each). Germline V lookup: CDR1 SGHNT, CDR2 YYREEE (reference sequence). Trimming cost V 0 bases and J 7 bases, with 12 bases left between them. The CDR3 covers 14 residues. CDR3 amino acids: CASSLDGGPYTQYF. The DNA of the CDR3 is TGTGCCAGCAGCTTGGATGGGGGGCCGTATACGCAGTATTTT.

The chain combines TRBV6-5 with TRBJ1-4; the D gene is possibly TRBD1 (6 bases). With 2 bases removed from V and 7 bases from J, the gap between germline ends came to 14 bases. This CDR3 is 15 amino acids long. Germline lookup yields CDR1 MNHEY and CDR2 SVGAGI. The CDR3 DNA follows: TGTGCCAGCAGTTACGCCGGGGGGCGAGGTGAAAAACTGTTTTTT. This codes for CASSYAGGRGEKLFF.

V gene TRBV3-1 (or the pseudogene TRBV3-2) combines with J gene TRBJ1-3; possible D gene TRBD1, 6 bases. The germline V gene encodes CDR1 LGHDT and CDR2 YNNKEL (reference sequence). Trimming took 0 bases from V and 4 from J, leaving 10 bases between them. The CDR3 totals 15 residues. CDR3 protein: CASSQDRTAGNTIYF. The CDR3 nucleotides read TGTGCCAGCAGCCAAGACCGGACAGCCGGAAACACCATATATTTT.

The rearrangement links TRBV29-1 to TRBJ2-1; a weak D match, TRBD1 (5 bases). The germline V gene encodes CDR1 SQVTM and CDR2 ANQGSEA. This CDR3 has 11 amino acids. The germline V and J ends were trimmed by 7 bases and 7 bases, with 11 bases remaining between them. CDR3 coding DNA: TGCAGCGGCGGTGGGGCAAATGAGCAGTTCTTC. It encodes CSGGGANEQFF.

The chain recombines TRBV6-1 with TRBJ1-2, with unresolved D. Germline V gives CDR1 MNHNS, CDR2 SASEGT. This CDR3 has 16 amino acids. V dropped 1 base and J dropped 0 bases, with 12 bases sitting between them. This CDR3 is CASSEDVGGANYGYTF. DNA for the CDR3: TGTGCCAGCAGTGAAGACGTAGGCGGTGCTAACTATGGCTACACCTTC.